This TCR beta chain is drawn from a study of blood T cells in healthy people across ages (dated by TCRdb to about 2015). Regarding the research as a whole: Template switching captured roughly one uniquely barcoded TCR beta cDNA molecule per two T cells in model experiments. Donors of different ages were randomly distributed across sequencing lanes to avoid experimental bias. To track age-related changes in TCR beta repertoire diversity, the study relied on deep sequencing normalized with unique cDNA molecular identifiers. Two additional independent replicas of 1 million unique cDNA reads from the same blood draw were analyzed for two donors (one aged 18 to 30 and one aged 80 or older). Donors were grouped into four age groups: young (average 16 years), middle-aged (approximately 41), aged (around 62) and long-lived (approximately 78). Overall study outcomes, separate from this receptor: Compared with the aged group, more naive CD4+ T cells, fewer expanded clones and increased TCR diversity were shown by the long-lived group, suggesting age selection. Estimates of total diversity based on one million sequenced T cells were regarded as lower bounds and as underestimates. As age increased, observed TCR beta diversity per million T cells dropped in a roughly linear way, and a significant reduction was already evident by age roughly 40. Donor CMV infection status was unknown, potentially confounding age-related changes in expanded clonotypes. The percentage of naive T cells measured by flow cytometry correlated strongly with observed TCR beta diversity. Since profiling was done on bulk unsorted PBMCs, naive and antigen-experienced compartments could not be conclusively compared.

Turning to this clonotype: What this receptor recognizes is not known. Base qualities are not provided; no much larger clone lies one nucleotide away.

The CDR3, from cysteine to phenylalanine, totals 15 residues. Kept here is only the CDR3 DNA, which spans 45 bases and is read in frame from base 1. Ends trimmed: V by 3 bases, J by 3 bases; bases unmatched to a gene: 3. The germline V gene supplies CDR1 SGDLS and CDR2 YYNGEE. The approximately 41 donors, aged roughly 6 to 90 years, were systemically healthy Caucasian individuals from Russia. Approximately 9.3 milliliters of peripheral blood were drawn from each donor into EDTA-treated Vacutainer tubes. PBMCs were isolated by Ficoll-Paque density-gradient centrifugation, with at least 7 million obtained per sample. Total RNA, at least 6 micrograms per sample, was extracted from PBMCs with Trizol reagent. For every donor, an aliquot of PBMCs went through flow cytometry to measure the percentages of naive CD45RAhigh/CD27high T cells. The library was produced with 5' RACE. TCRdb lists the instrument as Illumina HiSeq 2500. The second PCR ran for roughly 7 to 11 cycles and used a J-beta primer mix along with a sample-barcoded 5' primer. A template-switch 5' adaptor carrying 12 random nucleotides introduced a unique molecular identifier onto each TCR beta cDNA molecule. At least 2.5 million CDR3-containing paired-end reads were obtained from each sample. The Mint cDNA synthesis kit, primed by a TRBC-specific oligonucleotide, was used to synthesize first-strand cDNA from all RNA. After uracil-DNA glycosylase treatment, a first 18-cycle PCR used universal primers M1SS and BC2_uni_R on all cDNA. Regarding the original processing steps: Normalization of each sample was performed by random selection of 1 million high-quality reads, each carrying a distinct molecular identifier. Instead of being binned into consensus sequences, reads that shared molecular identifiers were thrown out. CDR3 identification, clonotype clustering and error correction used MiTCR with a Q25 quality threshold and the strictest error-elimination algorithm. A nonparametric unseen species model with Euler transformation was used to estimate lower-bound total TCR beta diversity. TCRdb redid the processing of the public reads, applying fastp at Q25 and MiXCR, and retained in-frame beta chains. Rows are combined by CDR3 protein, so each entry shows the most common genes and DNA. Here the V and J calls rest on TCRdb's processing, not on the authors' analysis. Across this sample there are hundreds of thousands of distinct CDR3 sequences, with more than 45% seen only once. The ten largest clones capture over 20% of the sample.

Source material: blood. The origin of this receptor is a man aged 30 to 39 in good health. The sequence is built from TRBV9 and TRBJ2-3, and TRBD2 aligns with 11 junction nucleotides. The CDR3 loop reads CASSARLAGTDTQYF. The nucleotide sequence reads TGTGCCAGCAGCGCCCGACTAGCGGGAACAGATACGCAGTATTTT. Outside the CDR3, residues come from the reference TRBV9 and TRBJ2-3 proteins, so the full variable domain is: DSGVTQTPKHLITATGQRVTLRCSPRSGDLSVYWYQQSLDQGLQFLIQYYNGEERAKGNILERFSAQQFPDLHSELNLSSLELGDSALYFCASSARLAGTDTQYFGPGTRLTVL.